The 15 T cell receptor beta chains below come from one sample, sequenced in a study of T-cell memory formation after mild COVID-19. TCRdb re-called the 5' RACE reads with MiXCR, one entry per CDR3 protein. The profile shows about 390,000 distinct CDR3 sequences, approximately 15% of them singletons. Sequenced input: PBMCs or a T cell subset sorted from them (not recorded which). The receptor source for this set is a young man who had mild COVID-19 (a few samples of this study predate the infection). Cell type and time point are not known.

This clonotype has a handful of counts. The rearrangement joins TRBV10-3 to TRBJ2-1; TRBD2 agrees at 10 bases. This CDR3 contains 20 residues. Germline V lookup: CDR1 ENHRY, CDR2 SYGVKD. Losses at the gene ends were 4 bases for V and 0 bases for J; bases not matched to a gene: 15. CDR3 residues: CAISAVASGGFLSSYNEQFF. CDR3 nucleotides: TGTGCCATCAGTGCTGTGGCTAGCGGGGGTTTCCTGAGCTCCTACAATGAGCAGTTCTTC.

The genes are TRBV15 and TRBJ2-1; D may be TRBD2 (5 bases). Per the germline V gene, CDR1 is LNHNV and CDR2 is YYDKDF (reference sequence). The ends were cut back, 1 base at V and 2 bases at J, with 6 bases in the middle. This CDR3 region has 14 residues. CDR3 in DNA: TGTGCCACCAGCAGAGGGACTCCCTACAATGAGCAGTTCTTC. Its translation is CATSRGTPYNEQFF.

The CDR3 is CASSPRQGSSSETQYF. The CDR3 DNA reads as TGTGCCAGCTCACCACGACAGGGGAGTAGTTCGGAGACCCAGTACTTC. The rearrangement links TRBV18 to TRBJ2-5; 8 bases align to TRBD1. V lost 1 base to trimming and J lost 5 bases; unmatched junction nucleotides: 9. Germline-derived CDR1 and CDR2 are KGHSH and LQKENI. This CDR3 comprises 16 residues.

The CDR3 region is CASSNPGSLSSTDTQYF. The CDR3 nucleotides are TGTGCCAGCAGCAACCCCGGGTCCCTCTCTAGCACAGATACGCAGTATTTT. The chain is built from TRBV11-1 and TRBJ2-3, with D unclear. This CDR3 comprises 17 residues. Trimming cost V 5 bases and J 0 bases, with 18 bases left between them. Germline CDR1 reads SGHAT; CDR2 reads FQDESV (reference sequence).

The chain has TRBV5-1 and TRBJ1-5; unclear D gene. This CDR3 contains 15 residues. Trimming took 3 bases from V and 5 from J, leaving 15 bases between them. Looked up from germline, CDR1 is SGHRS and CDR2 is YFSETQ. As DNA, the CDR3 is TGCGCCAGCAGCTCCTACGCGGGGAACTATCAGCCCCAGCATTTT. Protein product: CASSSYAGNYQPQHF.

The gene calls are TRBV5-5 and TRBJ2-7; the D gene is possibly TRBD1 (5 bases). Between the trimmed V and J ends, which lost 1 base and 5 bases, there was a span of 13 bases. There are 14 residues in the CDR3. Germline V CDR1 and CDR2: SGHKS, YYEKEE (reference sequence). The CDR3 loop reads CASSLSWARDEQYF. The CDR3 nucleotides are TGTGCCAGCAGCTTGTCCTGGGCCAGGGACGAGCAGTACTTC.

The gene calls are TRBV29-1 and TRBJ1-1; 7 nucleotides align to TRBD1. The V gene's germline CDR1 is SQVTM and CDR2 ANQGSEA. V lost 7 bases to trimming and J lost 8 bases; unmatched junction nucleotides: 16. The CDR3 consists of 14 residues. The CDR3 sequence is CSANLVGRGSEAFF. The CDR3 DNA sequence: TGCAGCGCCAACCTGGTTGGCAGGGGGAGCGAAGCTTTCTTT. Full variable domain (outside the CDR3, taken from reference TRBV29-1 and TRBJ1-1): SAVISQKPSRDICQRGTSLTIQCQVDSQVTMMFWYRQQPGQSLTLIATANQGSEATYESGFVIDKFPISRPNLTFSTLTVSNMSPEDSSIYLCSANLVGRGSEAFFGQGTRLTVV.

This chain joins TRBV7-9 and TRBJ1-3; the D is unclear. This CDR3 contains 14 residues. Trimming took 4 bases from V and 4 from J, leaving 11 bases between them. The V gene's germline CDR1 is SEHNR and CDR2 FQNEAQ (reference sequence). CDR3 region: CASSSGFNGNTIYF. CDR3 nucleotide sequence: TGTGCCAGCAGCTCGGGGTTTAACGGAAACACCATATATTTT.

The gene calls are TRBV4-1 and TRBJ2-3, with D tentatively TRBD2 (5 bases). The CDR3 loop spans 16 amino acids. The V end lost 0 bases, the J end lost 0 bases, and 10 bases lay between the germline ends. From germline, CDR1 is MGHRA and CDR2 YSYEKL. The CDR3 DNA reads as TGCGCCAGCAGCCAAGAACAGCGGCCAAGCACAGATACGCAGTATTTT. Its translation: CASSQEQRPSTDTQYF.

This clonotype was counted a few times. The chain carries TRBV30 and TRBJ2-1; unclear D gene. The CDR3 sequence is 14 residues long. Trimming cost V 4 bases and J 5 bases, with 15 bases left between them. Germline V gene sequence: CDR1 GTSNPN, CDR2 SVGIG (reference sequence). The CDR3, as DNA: TGTGCCTGGACCCGGTCCCCCGCCCACAATGAGCAGTTCTTC. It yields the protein CAWTRSPAHNEQFF.

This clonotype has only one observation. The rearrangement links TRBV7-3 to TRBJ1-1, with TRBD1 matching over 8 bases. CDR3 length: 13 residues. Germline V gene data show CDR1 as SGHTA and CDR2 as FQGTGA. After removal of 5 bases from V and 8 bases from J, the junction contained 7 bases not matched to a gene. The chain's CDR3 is CASSPQTGVEAFF. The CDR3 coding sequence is TGTGCCAGCAGCCCCCAGACAGGGGTAGAAGCTTTCTTT. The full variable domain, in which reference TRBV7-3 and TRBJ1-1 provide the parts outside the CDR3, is GAGVSQTPSNKVTEKGKYVELRCDPISGHTALYWYRQSLGQGPEFLIYFQGTGAADDSGLPNDRFFAVRPEGSVSTLKIQRTERGDSAVYLCASSPQTGVEAFFGQGTRLTVV.

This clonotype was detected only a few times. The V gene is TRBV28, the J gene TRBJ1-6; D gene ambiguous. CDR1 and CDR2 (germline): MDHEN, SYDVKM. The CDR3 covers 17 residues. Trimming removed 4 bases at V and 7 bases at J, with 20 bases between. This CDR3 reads CASSSPGEDVGNSPLHF. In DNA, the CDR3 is TGTGCCAGCAGTTCCCCCGGCGAGGATGTAGGGAATTCACCCCTCCACTTT.

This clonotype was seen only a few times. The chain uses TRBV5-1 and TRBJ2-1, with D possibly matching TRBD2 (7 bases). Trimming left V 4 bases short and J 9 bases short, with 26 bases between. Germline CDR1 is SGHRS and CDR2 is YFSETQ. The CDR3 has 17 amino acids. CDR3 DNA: TGCGCCAGCAGCCCCAGTCTTGAGCTTGGGGGGGCGACTGAGCAGTTCTTC. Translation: CASSPSLELGGATEQFF. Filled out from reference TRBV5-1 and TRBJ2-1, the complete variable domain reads KAGVTQTPRYLIKTRGQQVTLSCSPISGHRSVSWYQQTPGQGLQFLFEYFSETQRNKGNFPGRFSGRQFSNSRSEMNVSTLELGDSALYLCASSPSLELGGATEQFFGPGTRLTVL.

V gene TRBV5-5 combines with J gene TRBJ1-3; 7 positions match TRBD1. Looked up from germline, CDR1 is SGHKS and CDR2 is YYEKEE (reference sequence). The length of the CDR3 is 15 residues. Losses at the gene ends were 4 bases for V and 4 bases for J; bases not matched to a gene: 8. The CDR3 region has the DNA TGTGCCAGCAGCCAATACCACAGGGGAGGAAACACCATATATTTT. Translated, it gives CASSQYHRGGNTIYF.

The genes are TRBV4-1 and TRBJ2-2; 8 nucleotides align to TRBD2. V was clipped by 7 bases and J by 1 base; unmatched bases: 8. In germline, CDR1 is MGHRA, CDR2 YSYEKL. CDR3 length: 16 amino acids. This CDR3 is CASKTAGALNTGELFF. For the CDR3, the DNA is TGCGCCAGCAAAACAGCGGGGGCCTTGAACACCGGGGAGCTGTTTTTT.